This TCR beta chain originates from a study of T-cell memory formation after mild COVID-19. Study at large: The study found TCR clusters largely donor specific. Study-wide findings and caveats: Mainly in CM and EM were contracting CD4+ clones; CD8+ were in EMRA. Cross-reactive memory apparently joined, as some responding clones appeared in pre-infection memory.

It was 5'RACE with constant-segment primers that produced the TCR alpha and TCR beta cDNA libraries, which carried sample barcodes and UMIs. TCRdb independently ran MiXCR on the 5' RACE reads; one entry per CDR3 protein. The sample records 68,000 or so distinct CDR3 sequences, over 15% being singletons. As to this clonotype: Its cognate antigen is unknown.

The J segment lost 4 bases and the V segment lost 1 base, leaving 5 bases of the junction unmatched. This CDR3 spans 14 amino acids. Germline CDR1 SGHTS, CDR2 YDEGEE. The sequenced sample was PBMCs or a T cell subset sorted from them (not recorded which). This receptor was taken from an adult woman who had mild COVID-19 (a few samples of this study predate the infection). Cell type and time point are not known. The rearrangement joins TRBV5-8 to TRBJ2-7, with 7 nucleotides matching TRBD1. The CDR3 protein is CASSLRDRPYEQYF. The CDR3 region has the DNA TGTGCCAGCAGCTTGAGGGACAGACCTTACGAGCAGTACTTC.